What follows are 7 T cell receptor beta chains derived from one specimen sequenced in a study of blood T cell repertoires in COVID-19. Libraries were prepared by immunoSEQ multiplex PCR; TCRdb keeps only in-frame clonotypes and omits some of them. The sample contains roughly 50,000 clones, roughly 84% of which appear only once. The sequenced sample was peripheral blood. The receptor set was obtained from a human donor with active COVID-19. The donor label of this sample is uncertain.

This clone appeared a few times. The V gene is TRBV10-2, the J gene TRBJ1-5, with TRBD1 matching 8 bases. The V gene end was trimmed by 0 bases and the J gene end by 0 bases; junction bases not matched to a gene: 10. The CDR3 is 19 amino acids. Germline lookup yields CDR1 WSHSY and CDR2 SAAADI. Here the CDR3 reads CASSESGTGAFYSNQPQHF. CDR3 in DNA: TGCGCCAGCAGTGAGTCCGGGACAGGAGCCTTTTATAGCAATCAGCCCCAGCATTTT.

This chain uses TRBV11-2 with TRBJ2-3; possible D gene TRBD2, 7 bases. The CDR3 runs 16 residues. Trimming pared 1 base from V and 4 bases from J, leaving 15 bases between. Germline CDR1 and CDR2: SGHAT and FQNNGV. DNA for the CDR3: TGTGCCAGCAGCTTAGTCCGGGGGGCAATCGCAGATACGCAGTATTTT. It codes for CASSLVRGAIADTQYF.

The CDR3 bases are TGTGCCAGCCGCACTAGCGGGGGGACCAATGAGCAGTTCTTC. Its protein product is CASRTSGGTNEQFF. This chain connects TRBV5-6 to TRBJ2-1; 12 nucleotides line up with TRBD2. This CDR3 contains 14 residues. Trimming cost V 7 bases and J 6 bases; bases outside gene matches: 5. Germline V gives CDR1 SGHDT, CDR2 YYEEEE.

This chain connects TRBV9 to TRBJ2-2; TRBD2 matches 8 bases. CDR1 SGDLS and CDR2 YYNGEE come from the germline V gene. The CDR3 covers 18 residues. Unmatched junction bases numbered 8, after V lost 0 bases and J lost 1 base. In DNA form, the CDR3 reads TGTGCCAGCAGCGTAGGAGTCGCGGGGGGCCTGAACACCGGGGAGCTGTTTTTT. Its translation: CASSVGVAGGLNTGELFF.

This sequence joins TRBV18 and TRBJ1-6; the match to TRBD1 covers 10 bases. The junction had 3 bases not matched to a gene; V was cut back by 5 bases and J by 5 bases. This CDR3 is built from 15 residues. Germline lookup yields CDR1 KGHSH and CDR2 LQKENI. CDR3 in DNA: TGTGCCAGCTCAGCCGGGACAGGGGATAATTCACCCCTCCACTTT. Its protein is CASSAGTGDNSPLHF.

This clone came up a few times. The gene calls are TRBV19 and TRBJ2-2; D is perhaps TRBD1 (5 bases). V was pared by 4 bases and J by 5 bases, with 8 bases between. This CDR3 contains 13 residues. The germline gives CDR1 LNHDA, CDR2 SQIVND (reference sequence). CDR3 loop: CASSTQGTGELFF. The DNA for the CDR3 is TGTGCCAGTAGTACGCAGGGTACCGGGGAGCTGTTTTTT.

The V and J genes are TRBV5-8 and TRBJ2-5; 9 positions match TRBD1. This CDR3 has 15 amino acids. With 5 bases clipped from V and 5 bases from J, the junction kept 10 bases outside the gene matches. Germline lookup yields CDR1 SGHTS and CDR2 YDEGEE. The CDR3 reads CASSSGQGIRETQYF. CDR3 DNA: TGTGCCAGCAGTTCCGGACAGGGGATTCGGGAGACCCAGTACTTC.